The present TCR beta chain was sequenced within a study of T cells in Graves' hyperthyroidism and ophthalmopathy. At the level of the study: Peripheral blood sampling occurred at initial diagnosis, before any treatment.

Thyroid ultrasound, orbital computed tomography, clinical symptoms, and serum thyroxine and TRAb underpinned diagnoses. This clonotype was counted many times. Trimming stripped 5 bases from V and 5 bases from J, with 11 bases between. The germline gives CDR1 SGHTA, CDR2 FQGNSA. The CDR3 consists of 13 residues. Researchers amplified the TCR beta CDR3 regions from RNA transcripts. Carried out on the TCR CDR3, a first-round RT-PCR used the HTBI primer set. TCRdb re-called the multiplex PCR reads through MiXCR, storing one row per CDR3 protein. The table lists 640,000 or so distinct CDR3 sequences, 14% of them singletons.

The specimen was blood. This sequence originates from a woman aged 18-29 years with Graves' ophthalmopathy. The chain links TRBV7-2 to TRBJ2-3; D not resolved. This chain's CDR3 is CASSQGLVDTQYF. The CDR3 DNA sequence: TGTGCCAGCAGCCAAGGCCTGGTAGATACGCAGTATTTT.